This TCR beta chain was profiled in a study of cytomegalovirus exposure and HLA in healthy donors. Trimming took off 5 bases at V and 0 bases at J, with 11 bases between the two ends. CDR1 is LNHDA, CDR2 SQIVND, per germline (reference sequence). The length of the CDR3 is 15 residues. Primers for the PCR totalled 60 Vbeta and 13 Jbeta. TCRdb's table, derived via immunoSEQ multiplex PCR, lists solely in-frame clones and lacks some. The sample yields some 160,000 clones, about 85% seen once. The source is a man aged 18 to 30 in good health and CMV-seronegative. J is TRBJ1-3 and V is TRBV19; D ambiguous. The specimen was PBMCs. The CDR3: CASSPQTSSGNTIYF. For the CDR3, the DNA is TGTGCCAGTAGTCCCCAAACAAGCTCTGGAAACACCATATATTTT.